A selection of T cell receptor beta chains follows, all from one sample in a study of OX40 agonist ivuxolimab in advanced cancers. TCRdb's copy holds only in-frame clones and misses some; the assay was immunoSEQ multiplex PCR. The sample holds tens of thousands of clones, about 91% seen once. The sequencing used CD4+ or CD8+ T cells sorted from blood, collected in a trial of the OX40 agonist ivuxolimab. Receptors originate from an adult with an advanced solid tumor such as melanoma, head and neck, liver or kidney cancer. Each CDR3 is given with its conserved first and last residue. Fields, in order: clone size, D gene, V gene, J gene, CDR3 DNA, CDR3 protein. D genes are given only for firm matches. Expanded clones get a size class; other rows say once, few or many, or leave the size out.

clone_size: -; d_call: -; v_call: TRBV4-1; j_call: TRBJ1-5; cdr3_nt: TGCGCCAGCAGCCAAGGCTCAGGCAATCAGCCCCAGCATTTT; cdr3_aa: CASSQGSGNQPQHF
clone_size: -; d_call: -; v_call: TRBV28; j_call: TRBJ2-5; cdr3_nt: TGTGCCACCAGGACCAACCGGGGGCCCGGGGCCCAGTACTTC; cdr3_aa: CATRTNRGPGAQYF
clone_size: -; d_call: TRBD2; v_call: TRBV28; j_call: TRBJ2-7; cdr3_nt: TGTGCCAGCAGTTTGCCCTTTGGGCGGGAGAGAAGCCCACAGCAGTACTTC; cdr3_aa: CASSLPFGRERSPQQYF
clone_size: -; d_call: TRBD2; v_call: TRBV5-1; j_call: TRBJ2-7; cdr3_nt: TGCGCCAGCAGCTTGGGGACTAGCGACTACGAGCAGTACTTC; cdr3_aa: CASSLGTSDYEQYF
clone_size: -; d_call: TRBD1; v_call: TRBV4-1; j_call: TRBJ2-7; cdr3_nt: TGCGCCAGCAGCCAAGAGGGACAGTCCACCTACGAGCAGTACTTC; cdr3_aa: CASSQEGQSTYEQYF
clone_size: -; d_call: -; v_call: TRBV19; j_call: TRBJ2-3; cdr3_nt: TGTGCCAGTAGTTCCGCGGGATTCCATACGCAGTATTTT; cdr3_aa: CASSSAGFHTQYF
clone_size: few; d_call: -; v_call: TRBV9; j_call: TRBJ1-4; cdr3_nt: TGTGCCAGCAGCGTTAACATGGATGAAAAACTGTTTTTT; cdr3_aa: CASSVNMDEKLFF
clone_size: once; d_call: -; v_call: TRBV19; j_call: TRBJ1-5; cdr3_nt: TGTGCCAGTACCTCAAACCCCGCCGAAAATCAGCCCCAGCATTTT; cdr3_aa: CASTSNPAENQPQHF
clone_size: few; d_call: -; v_call: TRBV7-9; j_call: TRBJ2-5; cdr3_nt: TGTGCCAGCAGCTTAGCCGGGAACTCACAAGAGACCCAGTACTTC; cdr3_aa: CASSLAGNSQETQYF
clone_size: -; d_call: -; v_call: TRBV7-9; j_call: TRBJ2-5; cdr3_nt: TGTGCCAGCAGCTTAGGCGGCAACCAAGAGACCCAGTACTTC; cdr3_aa: CASSLGGNQETQYF
clone_size: -; d_call: TRBD2; v_call: TRBV11-2; j_call: TRBJ2-1; cdr3_nt: TGTGCCAGCAGCTTAGCGGGGATAGGTGCTAGCGGGCCGCATGAGCAGTTCTTC; cdr3_aa: CASSLAGIGASGPHEQFF
clone_size: -; d_call: -; v_call: TRBV7-9; j_call: TRBJ2-3; cdr3_nt: TGTGCCAGCAGCCCCCCGGCCCGGGCAGATACGCAGTATTTT; cdr3_aa: CASSPPARADTQYF
clone_size: -; d_call: -; v_call: TRBV27; j_call: TRBJ1-1; cdr3_nt: TGTGCCAGCAGTTTATCGGGGTCGAACACTGAAGCTTTCTTT; cdr3_aa: CASSLSGSNTEAFF
clone_size: -; d_call: -; v_call: TRBV9; j_call: TRBJ2-7; cdr3_nt: TGTGCCAGCAGCGTCGGCGGGGTCTCCTACGAGCAGTACTTC; cdr3_aa: CASSVGGVSYEQYF
clone_size: -; d_call: TRBD1; v_call: TRBV6-6; j_call: TRBJ1-5; cdr3_nt: TGTGCCAGCTACCCCGGGACAGGGACTCAGCCCCAGCATTTT; cdr3_aa: CASYPGTGTQPQHF
clone_size: once; d_call: TRBD1; v_call: TRBV9; j_call: TRBJ2-1; cdr3_nt: TGTGCCAGCAGCGTACCAGACCCCAGGGGGGAGCAGTTCTTC; cdr3_aa: CASSVPDPRGEQFF
clone_size: -; d_call: TRBD2; v_call: TRBV6-1; j_call: TRBJ2-3; cdr3_nt: TGTGCCAGCAGTGAAGTGAGCGGGGAAGGAGATACGCAGTATTTT; cdr3_aa: CASSEVSGEGDTQYF
clone_size: -; d_call: TRBD2; v_call: TRBV11-2; j_call: TRBJ2-7; cdr3_nt: TGTGCCAGCAGCTTGGATGCGGGAGGGTACGAGCAGTACTTC; cdr3_aa: CASSLDAGGYEQYF
clone_size: once; d_call: -; v_call: TRBV29-1; j_call: TRBJ2-1; cdr3_nt: TGCAGCGTTGAAGTAAGCGTAGAGGGGTTAGTAAATGAGCAGTTCTTC; cdr3_aa: CSVEVSVEGLVNEQFF
clone_size: -; d_call: -; v_call: TRBV5-4; j_call: TRBJ2-5; cdr3_nt: TGTGCCAGCAGCTTGAGGGCAGGGACACTGGAGGAGACCCAGTACTTC; cdr3_aa: CASSLRAGTLEETQYF
clone_size: -; d_call: -; v_call: TRBV20-1; j_call: TRBJ2-7; cdr3_nt: TGCAGTGCAAGGCGGGACTACGAGCAGTACTTC; cdr3_aa: CSARRDYEQYF
clone_size: -; d_call: TRBD2; v_call: TRBV27; j_call: TRBJ2-1; cdr3_nt: TGTGCCAGCAGTTTGACTAGCGGCTACAATGAGCAGTTCTTC; cdr3_aa: CASSLTSGYNEQFF
clone_size: -; d_call: TRBD2; v_call: TRBV13; j_call: TRBJ2-3; cdr3_nt: TGTGCCAGCAGCCCCCGGACTAGCGGAGTCGGTGCGCAGTATTTT; cdr3_aa: CASSPRTSGVGAQYF
clone_size: -; d_call: -; v_call: TRBV6-5; j_call: TRBJ1-5; cdr3_nt: TGTGCCAGCAGTTACCCCAGGTATAGCAATCAGCCCCAGCATTTT; cdr3_aa: CASSYPRYSNQPQHF
clone_size: -; d_call: TRBD1; v_call: TRBV19; j_call: TRBJ2-1; cdr3_nt: TGTGCCAGTAGTATTGGGGACAGTAATGAGCAGTTCTTC; cdr3_aa: CASSIGDSNEQFF
clone_size: -; d_call: TRBD1; v_call: TRBV6-5; j_call: TRBJ1-1; cdr3_nt: TGTGCCAGCGACAGGACAGGGGTGCGCACTGAAGCTTTCTTT; cdr3_aa: CASDRTGVRTEAFF